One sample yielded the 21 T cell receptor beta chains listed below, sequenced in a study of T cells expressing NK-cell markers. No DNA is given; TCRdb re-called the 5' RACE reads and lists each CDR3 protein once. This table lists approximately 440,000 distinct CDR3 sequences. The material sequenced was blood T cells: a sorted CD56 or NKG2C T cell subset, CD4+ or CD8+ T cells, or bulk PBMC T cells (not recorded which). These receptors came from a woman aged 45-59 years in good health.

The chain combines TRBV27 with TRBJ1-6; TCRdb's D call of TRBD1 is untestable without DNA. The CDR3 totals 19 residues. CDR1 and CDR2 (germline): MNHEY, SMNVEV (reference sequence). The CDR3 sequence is CASSERTGARSSYNSPLHF.

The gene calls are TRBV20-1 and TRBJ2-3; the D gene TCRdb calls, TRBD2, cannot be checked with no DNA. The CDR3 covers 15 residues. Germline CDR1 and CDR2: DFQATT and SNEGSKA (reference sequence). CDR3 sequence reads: CSAPTGGGTTDTQYF.

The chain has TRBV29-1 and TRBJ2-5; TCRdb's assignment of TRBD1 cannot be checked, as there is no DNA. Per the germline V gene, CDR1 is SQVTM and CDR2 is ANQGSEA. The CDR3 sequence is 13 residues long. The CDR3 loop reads CSSQRGRWGTQYF.

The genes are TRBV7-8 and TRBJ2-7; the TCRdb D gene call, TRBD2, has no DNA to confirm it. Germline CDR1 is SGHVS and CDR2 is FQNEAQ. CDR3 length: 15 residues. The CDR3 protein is CASSLGLAGPYEQYF.

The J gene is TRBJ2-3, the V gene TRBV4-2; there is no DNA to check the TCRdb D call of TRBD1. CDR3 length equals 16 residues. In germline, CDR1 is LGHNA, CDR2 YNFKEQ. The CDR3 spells CASSQQVSYGTDTQYF.

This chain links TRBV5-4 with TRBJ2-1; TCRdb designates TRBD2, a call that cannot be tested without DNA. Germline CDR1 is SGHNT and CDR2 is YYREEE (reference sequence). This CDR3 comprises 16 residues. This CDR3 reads CASSLEASGSYNEQFF.

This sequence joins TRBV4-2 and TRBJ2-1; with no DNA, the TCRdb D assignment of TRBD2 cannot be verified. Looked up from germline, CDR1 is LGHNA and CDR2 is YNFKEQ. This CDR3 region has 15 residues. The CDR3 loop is CASSQDPGNERPQFF.

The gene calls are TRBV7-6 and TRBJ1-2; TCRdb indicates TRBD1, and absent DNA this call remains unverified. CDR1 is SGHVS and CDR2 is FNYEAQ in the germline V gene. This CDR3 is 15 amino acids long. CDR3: CASSLGRGRDYGYTF.

CDR3 sequence reads: CASSQGLSFNTGELFF. The chain links TRBV4-1 to TRBJ2-2. This CDR3 contains 16 residues. Looked up from germline, CDR1 is MGHRA and CDR2 is YSYEKL.

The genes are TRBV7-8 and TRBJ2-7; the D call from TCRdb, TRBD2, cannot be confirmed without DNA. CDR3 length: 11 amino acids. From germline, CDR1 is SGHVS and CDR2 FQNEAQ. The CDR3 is CATSHSYEQYF.

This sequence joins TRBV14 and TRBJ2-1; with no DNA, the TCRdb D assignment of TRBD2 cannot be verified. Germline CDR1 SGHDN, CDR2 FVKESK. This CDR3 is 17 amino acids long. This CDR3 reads CASSPLTSGGVYNEQFF.

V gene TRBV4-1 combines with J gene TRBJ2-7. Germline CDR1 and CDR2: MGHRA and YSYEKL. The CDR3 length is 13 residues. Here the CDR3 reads CASSQDLGDKLYF.

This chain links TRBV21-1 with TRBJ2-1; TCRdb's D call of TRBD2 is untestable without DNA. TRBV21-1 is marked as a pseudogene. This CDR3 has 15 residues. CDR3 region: CASSAGTSGSNEQFF.

The CDR3 reads CASFRLADTDTQYF. This chain joins TRBV5-1 and TRBJ2-3; the TCRdb D gene call, TRBD2, has no DNA to confirm it. The CDR3 covers 14 residues. The germline V gene has CDR1 SGHRS and CDR2 YFSETQ.

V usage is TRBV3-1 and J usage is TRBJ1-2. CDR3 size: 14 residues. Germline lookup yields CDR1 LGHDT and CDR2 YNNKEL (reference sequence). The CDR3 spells CASSHLRVNYGYTF.

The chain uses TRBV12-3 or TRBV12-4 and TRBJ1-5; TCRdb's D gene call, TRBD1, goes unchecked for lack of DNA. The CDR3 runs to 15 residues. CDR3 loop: CASKQGDNRNQPQHF.

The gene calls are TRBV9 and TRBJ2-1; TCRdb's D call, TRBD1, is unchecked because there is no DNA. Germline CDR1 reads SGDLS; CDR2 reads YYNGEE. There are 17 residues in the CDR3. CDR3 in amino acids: CASSASTYAGRNAGQFF.

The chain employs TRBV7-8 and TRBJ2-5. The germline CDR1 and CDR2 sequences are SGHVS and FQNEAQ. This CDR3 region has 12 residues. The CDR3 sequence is CASSLRHPAQYF. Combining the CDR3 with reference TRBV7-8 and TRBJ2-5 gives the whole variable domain GAGVSQSPRYKVAKRGQDVALRCDPISGHVSLFWYQQALGQGPEFLTYFQNEAQLDKSGLPSDRFFAERPEGSVSTLKIQRTQQEDSAVYLCASSLRHPAQYFGPGTRLLVL.

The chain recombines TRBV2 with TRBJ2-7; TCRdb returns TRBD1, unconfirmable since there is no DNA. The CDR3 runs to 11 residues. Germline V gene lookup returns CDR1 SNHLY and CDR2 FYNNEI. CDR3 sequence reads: CASTLGYEQYF.

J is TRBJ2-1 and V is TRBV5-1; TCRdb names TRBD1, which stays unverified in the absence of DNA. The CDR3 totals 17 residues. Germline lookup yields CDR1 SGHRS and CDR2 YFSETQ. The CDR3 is CASSLRVTGGRNNEQFF.

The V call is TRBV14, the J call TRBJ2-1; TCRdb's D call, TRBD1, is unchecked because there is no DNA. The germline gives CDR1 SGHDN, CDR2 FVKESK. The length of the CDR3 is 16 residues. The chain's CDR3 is CASSPTRAALYNEQFF.